A selection of T cell receptor beta chains follows, all from one sample in a study of blood T cell repertoires in COVID-19. The assay was immunoSEQ multiplex PCR, and TCRdb's table has in-frame clones only and misses some. The sample includes about 670,000 clones, over 80% seen only once; the top ten take about 0.24%. Sequenced material: peripheral blood. These receptors originate from a woman aged 18-29 years with acute or convalescent COVID-19. Both conserved end residues are part of each CDR3. Each record gives: V gene, J gene, CDR3 protein.

>TRBV6-5|TRBJ1-1
CASTKPGQNTEAFF
>TRBV10-3|TRBJ1-3
CAITARGLLGVNTIYF
>TRBV30|TRBJ2-1
CAWTGGWGKQFF
>TRBV27|TRBJ1-1
CASSLTGPLEGAFF
>TRBV5-6|TRBJ1-6
CASSLPLGLDRENSPLHF
>TRBV4-3|TRBJ1-1
CASSQEVGAGTEAFF
>TRBV27|TRBJ2-2
CASTNKPGQGHTGELFF
>TRBV20-1|TRBJ1-1
CSSPGDPEAFF
>TRBV3-1/TRBV3-2|TRBJ2-1
CASSQGGGTYNEQFF
>TRBV13|TRBJ1-1
CAGGVNTEAFF
>TRBV7-9|TRBJ1-1
CASSLQEPNTEAFF
>TRBV30|TRBJ1-5
CAWTQGPGQPQHF
>TRBV11-2|TRBJ1-3
CASSLRQESSGNTIYF
>TRBV5-1|TRBJ2-7
CASSLDQAAGEQYF
>TRBV10-3|TRBJ2-3
CAIRGDTDTQYF
>TRBV27|TRBJ2-3
CASSLSNGLGPSTDTQYF
>TRBV4-3|TRBJ2-2
CASSRQGDRAIGELFF
>TRBV27|TRBJ2-7
CASSPQRGGFYEQYF
>TRBV25-1|TRBJ2-7
CASRQTGTAEQYF
>TRBV21-1|TRBJ1-2
CASSKNESRTGRDGYTF
>TRBV4-3|TRBJ2-1
CASSHLPGNHEQFF
>TRBV27|TRBJ1-2
CASSLGGQIYGYTF
>TRBV30|TRBJ2-7
CAFRDFSYEQYF
>TRBV5-1|TRBJ1-1
CASSLVGRGSSNTEAFF
>TRBV28|TRBJ1-5
CASSPTGVQPQHF
>TRBV19|TRBJ1-1
CASSKRQSFEAFF
>TRBV6-6|TRBJ2-1
CASSPLPQGALYNEQFF
>TRBV7-9|TRBJ1-1
CASSSRGEAGTEAFF
>TRBV5-1|TRBJ2-3
CASSLEDTGTGEDTQYF
>TRBV7-3|TRBJ2-3
CASSSLAGAKTDTQYF
>TRBV7-2|TRBJ2-7
CASSRGLAGDYSYEQYF
>TRBV24-1|TRBJ2-2
CATRGQENTGELFF
>TRBV24-1|TRBJ1-1
CATSDPGQGTFF
>TRBV30|TRBJ2-1
CAWSRGGWQGGNEQFF
>TRBV14|TRBJ1-1
CASSLRPGGTEAFF
>TRBV27|TRBJ1-1
CATQRSRGTEAFF
>TRBV7-2|TRBJ2-4
CASSPQTGSGKNIQYF
>TRBV9|TRBJ2-1
CASSVRVSHEQFF
>TRBV30|TRBJ2-7
CAWSVLSRGLLYEQYF
>TRBV6-4|TRBJ1-2
CASSAEVGMGLSGYTF
>TRBV5-1|TRBJ1-2
CASSSDRGNYGYTF
>TRBV2|TRBJ1-2
CASSGRDRGLDYGYTF
>TRBV18|TRBJ1-1
CASSHATGLGEAFF
>TRBV5-6|TRBJ2-7
CASSRPTGLGSYEQYF
>TRBV30|TRBJ1-3
CAWSYRLNSGNTIYF
>TRBV30|TRBJ1-5
CAWSGDRGYQPQHF
>TRBV29-1|TRBJ1-1
CSSDREVTEAFF
>TRBV5-1|TRBJ1-1
CASSLGQVTEAFF
>TRBV14|TRBJ2-1
CASSQDGDSYNEQFF